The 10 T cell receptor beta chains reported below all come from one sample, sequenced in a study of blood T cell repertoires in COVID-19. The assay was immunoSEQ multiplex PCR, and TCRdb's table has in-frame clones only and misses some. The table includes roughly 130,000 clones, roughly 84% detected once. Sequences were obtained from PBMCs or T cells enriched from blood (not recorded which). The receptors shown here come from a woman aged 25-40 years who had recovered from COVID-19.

The CDR3 loop is CASSDEGSTDTQYF. The CDR3 DNA reads as TGTGCCAGCAGTGACGAGGGCTCCACAGATACGCAGTATTTT. The chain joins TRBV6-4 to TRBJ2-3, with TRBD2 as a possible D gene (5 bases). The V and J ends lost 2 bases and 2 bases respectively, with 8 bases between them. The CDR3 runs to 14 residues. Germline assignment: CDR1 MRHNA and CDR2 SNTAGT.

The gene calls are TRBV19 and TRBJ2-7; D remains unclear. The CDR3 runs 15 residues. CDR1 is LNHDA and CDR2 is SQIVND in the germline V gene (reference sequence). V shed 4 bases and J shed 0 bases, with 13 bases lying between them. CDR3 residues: CASSTSYRSSYEQYF. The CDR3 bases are TGTGCCAGTAGTACTTCCTACCGGTCCTCCTACGAGCAGTACTTC.

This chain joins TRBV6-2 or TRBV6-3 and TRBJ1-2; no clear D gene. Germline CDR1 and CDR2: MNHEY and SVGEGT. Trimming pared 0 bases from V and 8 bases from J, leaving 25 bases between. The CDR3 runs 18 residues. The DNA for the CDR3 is TGTGCCAGCAGTTACTCCCGAGGGTCAGGAAAACTGGTTGAAGGCTACACCTTC. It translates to CASSYSRGSGKLVEGYTF.

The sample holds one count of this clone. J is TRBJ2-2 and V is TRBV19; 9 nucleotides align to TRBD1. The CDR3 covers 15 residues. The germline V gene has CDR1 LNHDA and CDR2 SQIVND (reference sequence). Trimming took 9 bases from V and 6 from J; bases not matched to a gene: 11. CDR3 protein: CASAPGQGSSGELFF. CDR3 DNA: TGTGCCAGCGCCCCGGGACAGGGAAGCTCCGGGGAGCTGTTTTTT.

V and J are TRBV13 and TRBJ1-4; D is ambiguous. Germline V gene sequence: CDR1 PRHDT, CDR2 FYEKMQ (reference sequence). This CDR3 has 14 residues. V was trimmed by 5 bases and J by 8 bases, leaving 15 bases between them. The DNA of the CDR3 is TGTGCCAGCAGCACCTCGGGAGGTGGGGAAAAACTGTTTTTT. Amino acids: CASSTSGGGEKLFF.

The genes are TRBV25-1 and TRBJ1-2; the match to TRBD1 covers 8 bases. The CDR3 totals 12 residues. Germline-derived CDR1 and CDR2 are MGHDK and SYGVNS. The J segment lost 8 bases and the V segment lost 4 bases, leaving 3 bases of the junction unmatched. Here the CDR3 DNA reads TGTGCCAGCAGTGCGGGACAGGCGGGCTACACCTTC. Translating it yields CASSAGQAGYTF.

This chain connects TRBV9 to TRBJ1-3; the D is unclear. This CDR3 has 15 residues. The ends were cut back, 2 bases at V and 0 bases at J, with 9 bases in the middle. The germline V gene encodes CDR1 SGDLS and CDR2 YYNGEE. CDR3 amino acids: CASSVSASSGNTIYF. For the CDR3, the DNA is TGTGCCAGCAGCGTCTCTGCCAGCTCTGGAAACACCATATATTTT.

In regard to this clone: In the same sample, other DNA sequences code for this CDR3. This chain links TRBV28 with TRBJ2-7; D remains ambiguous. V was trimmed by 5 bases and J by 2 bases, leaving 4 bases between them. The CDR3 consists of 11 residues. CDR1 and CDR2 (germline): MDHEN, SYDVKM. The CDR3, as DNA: TGTGCCAGCAGTAGCACCTACGAGCAGTACTTC. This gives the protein CASSSTYEQYF.

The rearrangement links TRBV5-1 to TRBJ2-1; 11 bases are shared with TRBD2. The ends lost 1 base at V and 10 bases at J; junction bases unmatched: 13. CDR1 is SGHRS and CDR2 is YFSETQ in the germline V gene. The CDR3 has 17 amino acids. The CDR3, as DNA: TGCGCCAGCAGCTTGACCGTCGGACTAGCGGGTCCCAGAGAGCAGTTCTTC. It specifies CASSLTVGLAGPREQFF. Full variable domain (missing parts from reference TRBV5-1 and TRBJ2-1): KAGVTQTPRYLIKTRGQQVTLSCSPISGHRSVSWYQQTPGQGLQFLFEYFSETQRNKGNFPGRFSGRQFSNSRSEMNVSTLELGDSALYLCASSLTVGLAGPREQFFGPGTRLTVL.

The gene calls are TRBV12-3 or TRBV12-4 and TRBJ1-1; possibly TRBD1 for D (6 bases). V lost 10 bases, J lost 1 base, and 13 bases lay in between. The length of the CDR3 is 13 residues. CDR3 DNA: TGTGCCACATACAGGGTAGCGAACACTGAAGCTTTCTTT. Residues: CATYRVANTEAFF.